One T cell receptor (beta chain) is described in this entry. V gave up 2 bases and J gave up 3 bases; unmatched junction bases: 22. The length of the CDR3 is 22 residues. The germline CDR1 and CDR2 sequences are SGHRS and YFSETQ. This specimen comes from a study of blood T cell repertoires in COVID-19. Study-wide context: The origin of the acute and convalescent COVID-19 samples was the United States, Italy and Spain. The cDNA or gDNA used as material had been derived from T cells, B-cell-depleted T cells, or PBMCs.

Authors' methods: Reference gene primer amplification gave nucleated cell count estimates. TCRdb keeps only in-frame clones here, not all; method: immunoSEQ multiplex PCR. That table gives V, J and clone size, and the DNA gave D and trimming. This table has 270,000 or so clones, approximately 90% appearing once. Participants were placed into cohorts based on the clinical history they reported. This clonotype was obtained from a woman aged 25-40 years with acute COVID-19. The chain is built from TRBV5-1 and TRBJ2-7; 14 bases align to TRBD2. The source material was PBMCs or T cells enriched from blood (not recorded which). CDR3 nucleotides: TGCGCCAGCAGCTTTGAGGTAAGAACTCCGGGACTAGCGGGAGATGAAGGCTACGAGCAGTACTTC. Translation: CASSFEVRTPGLAGDEGYEQYF. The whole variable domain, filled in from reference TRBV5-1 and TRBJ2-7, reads KAGVTQTPRYLIKTRGQQVTLSCSPISGHRSVSWYQQTPGQGLQFLFEYFSETQRNKGNFPGRFSGRQFSNSRSEMNVSTLELGDSALYLCASSFEVRTPGLAGDEGYEQYFGPGTRLTVT.